This TCR beta chain derives from a study of T cell changes during pregnancy in multiple sclerosis. The method was immunoSEQ multiplex PCR; TCRdb's version includes in-frame clones alone and lacks a portion of them. The sample holds approximately 54,000 clones; 75% to 95% are singletons and the top ten take 1% to 1.5%. The CDR3 consists of 14 residues. With V trimmed by 7 bases and J by 6 bases, 5 bases remained unmatched. Germline V gene data show CDR1 as LNHNV and CDR2 as YYDKDF (reference sequence). The rearrangement uses TRBV15 and TRBJ2-1; 11 bases agree with TRBD1. The sample was peripheral blood, taken after pregnancy. The TCR originated in a female donor in good health, enrolled as a control in a pregnancy study. The DNA for the CDR3 is TGTGCCACCATAAGGGACAGGGGGAGCAATGAGCAGTTCTTC. Translating gives CATIRDRGSNEQFF. The whole variable domain, filled in from reference TRBV15 and TRBJ2-1, reads DAMVIQNPRYQVTQFGKPVTLSCSQTLNHNVMYWYQQKSSQAPKLLFHYYDKDFNNEADTPDNFQSRRPNTSFCFLDIRSPGLGDTAMYLCATIRDRGSNEQFFGPGTRLTVL.